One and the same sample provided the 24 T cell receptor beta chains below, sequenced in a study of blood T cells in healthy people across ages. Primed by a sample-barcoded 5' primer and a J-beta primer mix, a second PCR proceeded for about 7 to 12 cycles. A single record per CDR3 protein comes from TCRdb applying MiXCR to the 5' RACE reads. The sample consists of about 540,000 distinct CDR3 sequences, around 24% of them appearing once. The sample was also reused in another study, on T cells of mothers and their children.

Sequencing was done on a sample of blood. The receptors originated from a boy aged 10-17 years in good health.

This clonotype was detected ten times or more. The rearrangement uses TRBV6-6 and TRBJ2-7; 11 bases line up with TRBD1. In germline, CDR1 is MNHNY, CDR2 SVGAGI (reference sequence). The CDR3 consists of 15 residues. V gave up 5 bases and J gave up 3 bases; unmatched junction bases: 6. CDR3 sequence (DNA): TGTGCCAGCAGTCAAACCGGGACAGGGGGCTACGAGCAGTACTTC. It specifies CASSQTGTGGYEQYF.

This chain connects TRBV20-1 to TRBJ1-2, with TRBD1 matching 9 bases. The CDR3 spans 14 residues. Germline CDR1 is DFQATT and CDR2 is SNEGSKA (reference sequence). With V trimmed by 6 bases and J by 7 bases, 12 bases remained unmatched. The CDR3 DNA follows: TGCAGTGCCCAGACACAGGGGGCGAGTGGTGGCTACACCTTC. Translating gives CSAQTQGASGGYTF.

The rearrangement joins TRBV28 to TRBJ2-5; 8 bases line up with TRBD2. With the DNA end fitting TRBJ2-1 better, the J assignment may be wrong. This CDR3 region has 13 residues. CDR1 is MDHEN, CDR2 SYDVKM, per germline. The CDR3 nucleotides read TGTGCCAGCGCGGAGCGGGAGCTTGGTGAGCAGTTCTTC. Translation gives CASAERELGEQFF.

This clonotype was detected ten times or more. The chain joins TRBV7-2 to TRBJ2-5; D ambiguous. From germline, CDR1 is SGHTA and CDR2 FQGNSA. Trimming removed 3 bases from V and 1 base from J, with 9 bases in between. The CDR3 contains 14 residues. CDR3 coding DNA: TGTGCCAGCAGCTTTCCAGATTCCCAAGAGACCCAGTACTTC. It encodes CASSFPDSQETQYF.

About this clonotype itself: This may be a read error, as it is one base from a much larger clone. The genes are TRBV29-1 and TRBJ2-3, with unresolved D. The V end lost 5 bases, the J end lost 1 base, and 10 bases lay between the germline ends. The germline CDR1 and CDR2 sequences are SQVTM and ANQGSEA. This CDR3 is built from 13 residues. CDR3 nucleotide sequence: TGCAGCGTTCGTATCGGGCGCACAGATACGCAGTATTTT. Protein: CSVRIGRTDTQYF.

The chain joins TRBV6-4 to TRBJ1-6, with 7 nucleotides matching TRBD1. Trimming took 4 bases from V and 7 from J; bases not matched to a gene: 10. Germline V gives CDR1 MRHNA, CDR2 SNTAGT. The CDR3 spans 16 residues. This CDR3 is CASSASAGTANSPLHF. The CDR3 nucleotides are TGTGCCAGCAGTGCCTCGGCCGGGACAGCCAATTCACCCCTCCACTTT.

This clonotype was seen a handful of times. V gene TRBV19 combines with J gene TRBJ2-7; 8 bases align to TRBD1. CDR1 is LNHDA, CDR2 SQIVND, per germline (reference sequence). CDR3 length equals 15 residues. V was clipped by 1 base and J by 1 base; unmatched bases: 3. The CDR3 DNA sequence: TGTGCCAGTAGTATAGGGACAGGGAGATCCTACGAGCAGTACTTC. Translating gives CASSIGTGRSYEQYF.

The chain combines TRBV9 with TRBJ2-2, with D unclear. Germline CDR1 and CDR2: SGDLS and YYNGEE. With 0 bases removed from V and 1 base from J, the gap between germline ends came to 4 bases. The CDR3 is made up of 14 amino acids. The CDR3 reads CASSVEMNTGELFF. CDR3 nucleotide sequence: TGTGCCAGCAGCGTAGAAATGAACACCGGGGAGCTGTTTTTT. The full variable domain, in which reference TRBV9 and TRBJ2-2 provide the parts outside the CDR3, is DSGVTQTPKHLITATGQRVTLRCSPRSGDLSVYWYQQSLDQGLQFLIQYYNGEERAKGNILERFSAQQFPDLHSELNLSSLELGDSALYFCASSVEMNTGELFFGEGSRLTVL.

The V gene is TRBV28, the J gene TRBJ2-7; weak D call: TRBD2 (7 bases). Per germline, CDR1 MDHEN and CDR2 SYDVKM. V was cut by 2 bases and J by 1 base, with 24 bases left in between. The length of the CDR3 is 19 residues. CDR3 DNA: TGTGCCAGCAGTTTAGAAGGGCCTCTAGGGGGGGAATTTTCCTACGAGCAGTACTTC. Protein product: CASSLEGPLGGEFSYEQYF.

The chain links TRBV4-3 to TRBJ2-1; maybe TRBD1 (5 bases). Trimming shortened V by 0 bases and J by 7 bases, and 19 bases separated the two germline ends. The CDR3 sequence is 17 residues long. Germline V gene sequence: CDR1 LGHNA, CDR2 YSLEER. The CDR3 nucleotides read TGCGCCAGCAGCCAAGAGGGCCTGGGGCTGCCTGGTAATGAGCAGTTCTTC. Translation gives CASSQEGLGLPGNEQFF.

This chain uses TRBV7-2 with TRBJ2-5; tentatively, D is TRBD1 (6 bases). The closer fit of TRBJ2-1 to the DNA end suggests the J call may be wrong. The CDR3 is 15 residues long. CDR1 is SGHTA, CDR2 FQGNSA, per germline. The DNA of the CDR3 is TGTGCCAGCAGCCAAACAGGGTCGGCTGGCTATGAGCAGTTCTTC. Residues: CASSQTGSAGYEQFF.

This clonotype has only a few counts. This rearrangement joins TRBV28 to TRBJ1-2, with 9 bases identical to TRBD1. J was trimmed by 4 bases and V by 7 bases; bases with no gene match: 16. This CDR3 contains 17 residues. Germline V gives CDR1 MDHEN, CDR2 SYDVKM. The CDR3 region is CASTRFKKGQGGYGYTF. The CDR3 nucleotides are TGTGCCAGCACCCGTTTTAAGAAGGGACAGGGCGGCTATGGCTACACCTTC.

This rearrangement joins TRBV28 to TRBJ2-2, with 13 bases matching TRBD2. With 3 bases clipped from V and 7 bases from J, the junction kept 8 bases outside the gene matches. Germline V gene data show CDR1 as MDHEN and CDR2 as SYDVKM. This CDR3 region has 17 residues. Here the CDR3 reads CASSLGTSGALFGELFF. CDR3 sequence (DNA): TGTGCCAGCAGTTTGGGGACTAGCGGGGCGCTCTTCGGGGAGCTGTTTTTT.

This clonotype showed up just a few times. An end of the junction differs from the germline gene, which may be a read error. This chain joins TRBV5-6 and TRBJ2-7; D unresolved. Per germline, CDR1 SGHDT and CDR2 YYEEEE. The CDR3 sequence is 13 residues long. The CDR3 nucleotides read TGCGCCAGCAGCTTGGCCCACTCCTACGAGCAGTACTTC. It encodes CASSLAHSYEQYF.

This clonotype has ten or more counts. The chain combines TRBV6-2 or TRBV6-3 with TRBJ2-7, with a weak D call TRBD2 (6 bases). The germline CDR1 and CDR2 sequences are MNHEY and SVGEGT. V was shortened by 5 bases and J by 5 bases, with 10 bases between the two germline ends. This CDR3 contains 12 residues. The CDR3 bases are TGTGCCAGCAGTCCTCCTAGCGACGAGCAGTACTTC. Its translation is CASSPPSDEQYF.

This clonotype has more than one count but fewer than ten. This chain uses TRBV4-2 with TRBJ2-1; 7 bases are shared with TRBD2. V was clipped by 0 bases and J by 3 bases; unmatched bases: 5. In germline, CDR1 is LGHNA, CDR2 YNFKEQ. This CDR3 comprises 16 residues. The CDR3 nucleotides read TGTGCCAGCAGCCAAGAGGTGGGACTACACTACAATGAGCAGTTCTTC. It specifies CASSQEVGLHYNEQFF.

The CDR3 region has the DNA TGTGCCAGCTCGACTGTGAACACTGAAGCTTTCTTT. Its protein product is CASSTVNTEAFF. This chain links TRBV7-9 with TRBJ1-1; D call uncertain. V was trimmed by 8 bases and J by 0 bases, leaving 7 bases between them. This CDR3 comprises 12 residues. CDR1 is SEHNR, CDR2 FQNEAQ, per germline (reference sequence).

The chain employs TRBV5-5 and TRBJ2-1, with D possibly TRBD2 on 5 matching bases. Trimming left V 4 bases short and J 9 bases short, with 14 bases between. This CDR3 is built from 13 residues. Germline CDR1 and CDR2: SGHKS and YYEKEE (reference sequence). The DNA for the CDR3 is TGTGCCAGCAGCCGCTGGGATGGGAGTGAGCAGTTCTTC. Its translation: CASSRWDGSEQFF.

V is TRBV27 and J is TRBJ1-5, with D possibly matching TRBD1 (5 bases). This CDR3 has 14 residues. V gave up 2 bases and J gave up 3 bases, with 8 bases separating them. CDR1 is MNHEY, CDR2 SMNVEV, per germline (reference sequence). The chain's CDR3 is CASSLIGANQPQHF. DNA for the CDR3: TGTGCCAGCAGTTTAATAGGGGCCAATCAGCCCCAGCATTTT.

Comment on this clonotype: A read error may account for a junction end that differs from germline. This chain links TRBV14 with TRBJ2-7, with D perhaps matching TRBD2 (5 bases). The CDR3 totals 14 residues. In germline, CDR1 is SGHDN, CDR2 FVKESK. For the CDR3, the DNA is TGTGCCAGCAGCCAAGGGGAGATATTCTACGAGCGGTACTTC. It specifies CASSQGEIFYERYF.

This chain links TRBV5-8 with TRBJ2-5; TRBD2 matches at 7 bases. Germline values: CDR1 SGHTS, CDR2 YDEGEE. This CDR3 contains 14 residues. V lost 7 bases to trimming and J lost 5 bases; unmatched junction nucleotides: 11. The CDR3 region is CASDRGRKSETQYF. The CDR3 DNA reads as TGTGCCAGCGACCGCGGGAGAAAGAGCGAGACCCAGTACTTC.

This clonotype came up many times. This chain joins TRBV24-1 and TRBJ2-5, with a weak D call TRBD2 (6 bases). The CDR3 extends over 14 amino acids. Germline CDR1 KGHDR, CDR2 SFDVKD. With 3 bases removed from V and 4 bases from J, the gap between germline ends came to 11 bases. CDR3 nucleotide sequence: TGTGCCACCAGTGATGGGACCGGGAGAGAGACCCAGTACTTC. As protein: CATSDGTGRETQYF.

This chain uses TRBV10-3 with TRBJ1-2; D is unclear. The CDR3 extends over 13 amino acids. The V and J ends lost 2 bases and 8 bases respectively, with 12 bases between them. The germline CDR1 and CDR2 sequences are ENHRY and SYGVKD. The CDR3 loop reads CAISEPDSGGYTF. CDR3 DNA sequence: TGTGCCATCAGTGAGCCTGATTCGGGAGGCTACACCTTC.

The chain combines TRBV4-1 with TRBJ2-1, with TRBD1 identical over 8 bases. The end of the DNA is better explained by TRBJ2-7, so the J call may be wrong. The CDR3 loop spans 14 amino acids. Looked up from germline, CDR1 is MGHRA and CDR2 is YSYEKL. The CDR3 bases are TGCGCCAGCAGCCCCCCGACAGGGGATTCGGAGCAGTACTTC. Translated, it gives CASSPPTGDSEQYF.